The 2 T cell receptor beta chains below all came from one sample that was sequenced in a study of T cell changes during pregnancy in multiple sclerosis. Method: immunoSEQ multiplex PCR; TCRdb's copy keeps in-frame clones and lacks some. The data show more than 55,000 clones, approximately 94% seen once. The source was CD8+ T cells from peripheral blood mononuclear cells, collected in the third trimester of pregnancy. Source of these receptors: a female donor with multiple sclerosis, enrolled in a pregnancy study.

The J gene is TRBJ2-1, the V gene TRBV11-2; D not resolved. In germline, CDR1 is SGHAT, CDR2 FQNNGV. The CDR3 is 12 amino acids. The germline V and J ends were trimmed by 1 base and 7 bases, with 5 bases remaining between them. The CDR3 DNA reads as TGTGCCAGCAGCTTAGCCGGGAATGAGCAGTTCTTC. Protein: CASSLAGNEQFF.

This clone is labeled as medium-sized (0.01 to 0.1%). CDR3 amino acids: CASMARSSQSMNTEAFF. In DNA form, the CDR3 reads TGTGCCAGCATGGCTAGGTCCTCGCAGAGCATGAACACTGAAGCTTTCTTT. This sequence joins TRBV27 and TRBJ1-1; D unclear. V lost 7 bases, J lost 0 bases, and 21 bases lay in between. The CDR3 runs 17 residues. CDR1 MNHEY and CDR2 SMNVEV come from the germline V gene (reference sequence).